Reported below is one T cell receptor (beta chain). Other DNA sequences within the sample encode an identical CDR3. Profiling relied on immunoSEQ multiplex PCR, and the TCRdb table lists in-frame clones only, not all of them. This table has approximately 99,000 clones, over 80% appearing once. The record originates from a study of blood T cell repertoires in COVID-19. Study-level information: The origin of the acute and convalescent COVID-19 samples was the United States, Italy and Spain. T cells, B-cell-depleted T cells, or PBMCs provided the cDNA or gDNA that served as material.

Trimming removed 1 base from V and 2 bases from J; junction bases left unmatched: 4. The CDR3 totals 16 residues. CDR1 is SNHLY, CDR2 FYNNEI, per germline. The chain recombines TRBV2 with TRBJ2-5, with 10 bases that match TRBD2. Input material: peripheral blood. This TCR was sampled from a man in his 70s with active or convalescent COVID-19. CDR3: CASSEGVAGGQETQYF. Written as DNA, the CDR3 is TGTGCCAGCAGTGAAGGGGTAGCGGGGGGACAAGAGACCCAGTACTTC.